This T cell receptor beta chain came from a study of blood T cell repertoires in COVID-19. Measured with immunoSEQ multiplex PCR; TCRdb has only the in-frame clones, and not every one. The repertoire includes around 220,000 clones, about nine tenths of them detected once, and 1.9% sits in the top ten. Germline CDR1 and CDR2: MGHRA and YSYEKL. The V segment lost 2 bases and the J segment 6 bases; nucleotides outside the gene matches: 4. The CDR3 totals 14 residues. This rearrangement joins TRBV4-1 to TRBJ2-1; 7 bases line up with TRBD2. The receptor was isolated from a woman between 18 and 29 years old who had recovered from COVID-19. Sample: PBMCs or T cells enriched from blood (not recorded which). The CDR3 loop is CASSQLAELNEQFF. The DNA for the CDR3 is TGCGCCAGCAGCCAACTAGCGGAGCTCAATGAGCAGTTCTTC.